The rows below give T cell receptor beta chains drawn from one sample of a study of patients and donors after allogeneic stem cell transplantation. One entry per CDR3 protein results from TCRdb running MiXCR on the RT-PCR reads. The sample yields 30,000 to 35,000 distinct CDR3 sequences, approximately 6.3% seen once. The source material was blood, either unsorted or a sorted T cell fraction (not recorded which). The receptor source for this set is a human donor who was either an allogeneic HSCT recipient or a stem cell or donor lymphocyte infusion donor (not recorded which). It is not recorded whose cells these are; they may come from a transplant donor. Both conserved end residues are part of each CDR3. A D gene is named only where the DNA matches it firmly. Some rows have no size entry. The others give once, few or many, or a class for an expanded clone.

d_call,v_call,j_call,clone_size,cdr3_nt,cdr3_aa
.,TRBV12-3/TRBV12-4,TRBJ2-5,many,TGTGCCAGCAGTTTTCCAAGGGGGGGGGAGACCCAGTACTTC,CASSFPRGGETQYF
.,TRBV7-2,TRBJ1-1,many,TGTGCCAGCAGCTTAGGCCGTGCGAGTGAAAACACTGAAGCTTTCTTT,CASSLGRASENTEAFF
.,TRBV7-9,TRBJ1-5,many,TGTGCCAGCACCCAGGATAATCAGCCCCAGCATTTT,CASTQDNQPQHF
TRBD1,TRBV19,TRBJ2-3,.,TGTGCCAGTAGAGACAGGGCCAACACAGATACGCAGTATTTT,CASRDRANTDTQYF
TRBD2,TRBV5-1,TRBJ2-2,few,TGCGCCAGCAGCTTACTAGCGGGAGTCGGGTACACCGGGGAGCTGTTTTTT,CASSLLAGVGYTGELFF
.,TRBV28,TRBJ2-2,many,TGTGCCAGCACTACAGGCCTGAACACCGGGGAGCTGTTTTTT,CASTTGLNTGELFF
.,TRBV20-1,TRBJ1-5,many,TGCAGTGCTAAACGTGACATTAGCAATCAGCCCCAGCATTTT,CSAKRDISNQPQHF
TRBD2,TRBV28,TRBJ2-5,many,TGTGCCAGCAGTCAACTAGCGGGAGGTGCAGAGACCCAGTACTTC,CASSQLAGGAETQYF
TRBD2,TRBV7-3,TRBJ2-3,.,TGTGCCAGCAGCGAGACTAGCGGAGGGGTGGCTACGCAGTATTTT,CASSETSGGVATQYF
.,TRBV6-6,TRBJ1-1,.,TGTGCCAGCTACTTGAACACTGAAGCTTTCTTT,CASYLNTEAFF
.,TRBV6-6,TRBJ2-3,many,TGTGCCAGCAGTTATGTGGTAGATACGCAGTATTTT,CASSYVVDTQYF
.,TRBV7-9,TRBJ1-1,many,TGTGCCAGCAGCCCCACAGTCCGAGTGACTGAAGCTTTCTTT,CASSPTVRVTEAFF
.,TRBV11-2,TRBJ2-2,few,TGTGCCAGCCTAAGGACGAGGGCCACCGGGGAGCTGTTTTTT,CASLRTRATGELFF
.,TRBV4-1,TRBJ1-1,many,TGCGCCAGCAGCGGGACGGCTAACACTGAAGCTTTCTTT,CASSGTANTEAFF
.,TRBV24-1,TRBJ2-7,.,TGTGCCACCAGTGCCGGGACGAGGGAGCAGTACTTC,CATSAGTREQYF
.,TRBV7-2,TRBJ2-5,few,TGTGCCAGCAGCTTACGGGGTTGGAGAGAGACCCAGTACTTC,CASSLRGWRETQYF
.,TRBV28,TRBJ1-1,many,TGTGCCAGCAGTTTACCGGGGCTCACTGAAGCTTTCTTT,CASSLPGLTEAFF
TRBD1,TRBV9,TRBJ2-5,.,TGTGCCAGCAGCGTTGGACAGGGAAGATTCGGAGAGACCCAGTACTTC,CASSVGQGRFGETQYF
.,TRBV12-3/TRBV12-4,TRBJ2-6,many,TGTGCCAGCATGACGACTGGGGCCAACGTCCTGACTTTC,CASMTTGANVLTF
TRBD1,TRBV19,TRBJ2-6,few,TGTGCCAGTACCAAGGGGGACAGCTCCTCTGGGGCCAACGTCCTGACTTTC,CASTKGDSSSGANVLTF
.,TRBV10-3,TRBJ1-4,many,TGTGCCATCAGTGAGAACAAAGAAAAACTGTTTTTT,CAISENKEKLFF
TRBD1,TRBV6-2/TRBV6-3,TRBJ1-5,many,TGTGCCAGCAGTCCCTGGGACAGAAATCAGCCCCAGCATTTT,CASSPWDRNQPQHF
.,TRBV9,TRBJ2-7,few,TGTGCCAGCAGCGTAGTACCGGAGGCCGTTAGTTACGAGCAGTACTTC,CASSVVPEAVSYEQYF
TRBD2,TRBV4-3,TRBJ2-3,.,TGCGCCAGCAGCCAAGATGAAGCGGGGTACACAGATACGCAGTATTTT,CASSQDEAGYTDTQYF
.,TRBV5-5,TRBJ2-7,many,TGTGCCAGCAGCCTGGAAGTTCACTCCTACGAGCAGTACTTC,CASSLEVHSYEQYF
.,TRBV4-3,TRBJ2-3,many,TGCGCCAGCAGCCAAGAATCGCGGGAAATAGATACGCAGTATTTT,CASSQESREIDTQYF
.,TRBV11-2,TRBJ2-2,many,TGTGCCAGCAGCTTAGATCTGGGGGGAACCGGGGAGCTGTTTTTT,CASSLDLGGTGELFF
TRBD2,TRBV19,TRBJ2-5,few,TGTGCCAGTAGTATTAGCGGGAGAGGACAAGAGACCCAGTACTTC,CASSISGRGQETQYF
TRBD2,TRBV7-2,TRBJ2-2,few,TGTGCCAGCAGCTTAGGGCCTAGCGGGAGCACCGGGGAGCTGTTTTTT,CASSLGPSGSTGELFF
TRBD2,TRBV27,TRBJ2-4,few,TGTGCCAGCAGCCGGGGACTAGCGGGACGGAACATTCAGTACTTC,CASSRGLAGRNIQYF
.,TRBV28,TRBJ2-1,many,TGTGCCAGCACTACGGACCGTTCTTACAATGAGCAGTTCTTC,CASTTDRSYNEQFF
.,TRBV12-5,TRBJ2-5,many,TGTGCTAGTGGTTTAGGTGAGACCCAGTACTTC,CASGLGETQYF
TRBD2,TRBV11-3,TRBJ2-2,few,TGTGCCAGCAGCTTTAGCCTAGCGGGAACCGGGGAGCTGTTTTTT,CASSFSLAGTGELFF
.,TRBV29-1,TRBJ2-7,many,TGCAGCGTTGAAGACGTAAATGACTACGAGCAGTACTTC,CSVEDVNDYEQYF
.,TRBV7-9,TRBJ1-4,many,TGTGCCAGCAGGCCTACAGGATCTCCTACTAATGAAAAACTGTTTTTT,CASRPTGSPTNEKLFF
.,TRBV12-3/TRBV12-4,TRBJ1-2,medium-sized,TGTGCCAGCAGCCCCGACAGAGTCTATGGCTACACCTTC,CASSPDRVYGYTF
TRBD1,TRBV7-6,TRBJ1-4,many,TGTGCCAGCAGTTTCCGGGACAGAGATAATGAAAAACTGTTTTTT,CASSFRDRDNEKLFF
TRBD1,TRBV24-1,TRBJ2-3,.,TGTGCCACCAGTGACCCCGGGACAGGGGAGGGACCAGATACGCAGTATTTT,CATSDPGTGEGPDTQYF
TRBD2,TRBV18,TRBJ2-7,few,TGTGCCAGCTCAGCGCGCCTAGCGGGAGGCTACGAGCAGTACTTC,CASSARLAGGYEQYF
.,TRBV6-2/TRBV6-3,TRBJ2-1,few,TGTGCCAGCAGTCCCCGTGGGGGCCTGGCGCCGTTCTTC,CASSPRGGLAPFF
.,TRBV10-3,TRBJ2-7,few,TGTGCCATCAGGGGAGGACTAACCTACGAGCAGTACTTC,CAIRGGLTYEQYF
.,TRBV18,TRBJ2-7,many,TGTGCCAGCTCGTTAACCGGGACTGAAAGTTTCGAGCAGTACTTC,CASSLTGTESFEQYF
.,TRBV5-8,TRBJ2-7,.,TGTGCCAGCAGCTTGAGGAGGGCGCATTCTCGGGGCTACGAGCAGTACTTC,CASSLRRAHSRGYEQYF
.,TRBV24-1,TRBJ2-3,.,TGTGCCACCAGTGATTTTAGCGGTTACACAGATACGCAGTATTTT,CATSDFSGYTDTQYF
.,TRBV27,TRBJ2-3,once,TGTGCCAGCAGTAGGGGGCTAGCGAAGCTTACGGATACGCAGTATTTT,CASSRGLAKLTDTQYF